Presented here are 32 T cell receptor beta chains from one specimen sequenced in a study of T cell responses to AZD1222 COVID-19 vaccine (dated by TCRdb to the early 2020s). The library was produced with the immunoSEQ multiplex PCR assay. This is the immuneACCESS table as TCRdb keeps it, with only in-frame sequences that have V and J called. A part of the clones is gone; compared with another copy, unresolved V genes explain less than half, and the rest is unexplained. This sample comprises approximately 160,000 clones, about 91% of them detected only once. Jointly, the top ten make up 2% to 2.5% of the sample. According to the study, the label for this sample's time point signals: baseline before first vaccination. The sample in question was peripheral blood, obtained on day 0 of AZD1222 vaccination. The receptor set was obtained from an adult in good health.

The chain is built from TRBV10-3 and TRBJ2-3; 8 bases map to TRBD2. The trim removed 7 bases at V and 0 bases at J, leaving 3 bases unmatched. The CDR3 spans 14 residues. Germline loops: CDR1 ENHRY, CDR2 SYGVKD. CDR3 bases: TGTGCCATCACTGCTAGCGGGAGCACAGATACGCAGTATTTT. This encodes CAITASGSTDTQYF.

This CDR3 reads CASSIGRGNQETQYF. In DNA form, the CDR3 reads TGTGCCAGTAGTATCGGCAGGGGGAACCAAGAGACCCAGTACTTC. The chain links TRBV19 to TRBJ2-5, with 7 bases fitting TRBD1. Germline V CDR1 and CDR2: LNHDA, SQIVND (reference sequence). Trimming took 3 bases from V and 0 from J; bases not matched to a gene: 4. The CDR3 is 15 residues long.

This clone was detected only once. V usage is TRBV5-4 and J usage is TRBJ2-7; D is unclear. This CDR3 is built from 15 residues. V lost 0 bases and J 0 bases, leaving 10 bases between the germline ends. Germline CDR1 SGHNT, CDR2 YYREEE (reference sequence). CDR3 DNA: TGTGCCAGCAGCTTGGTTGGCGGCAACTCCTACGAGCAGTACTTC. This codes for CASSLVGGNSYEQYF.

The chain recombines TRBV29-1 with TRBJ2-5; D gene ambiguous. CDR1 and CDR2 from the germline V gene are SQVTM and ANQGSEA. The CDR3 length is 12 residues. V gave up 3 bases and J gave up 3 bases, with 8 bases separating them. The CDR3 DNA sequence: TGCAGCGTTGAGGGCAGAGAAGAGACCCAGTACTTC. Its protein product is CSVEGREETQYF.

The J gene is TRBJ2-2, the V gene TRBV24-1; D call uncertain. In germline, CDR1 is KGHDR, CDR2 SFDVKD. V was cut by 5 bases and J by 3 bases, with 15 bases left in between. This CDR3 spans 16 amino acids. This chain's CDR3 is CATSGTGGSDTGELFF. The CDR3 DNA is TGTGCCACCAGTGGAACGGGTGGGTCGGACACCGGGGAGCTGTTTTTT.

This rearrangement joins TRBV30 to TRBJ1-2, with no clear D. The CDR3 has 12 residues. V dropped 5 bases and J dropped 4 bases, with 11 bases sitting between them. The germline V gene encodes CDR1 GTSNPN and CDR2 SVGIG (reference sequence). CDR3: CAWAGGPYGYTF. The CDR3 DNA follows: TGTGCCTGGGCGGGAGGGCCCTATGGCTACACCTTC.

This sequence joins TRBV5-1 and TRBJ1-2; 9 nucleotides align to TRBD1. The CDR3 extends over 18 amino acids. The germline CDR1 and CDR2 sequences are SGHRS and YFSETQ. V trimming: 1 base; J trimming: 7 bases; junction bases outside the gene matches: 17. The CDR3 DNA is TGCGCCAGCAGCTTGTATTCGGGACAGGGATTTTTCGGGCGTGGCTACACCTTC. Translating it yields CASSLYSGQGFFGRGYTF.

This clone was detected a few times. This rearrangement joins TRBV7-9 to TRBJ2-3, with 9 bases that match TRBD1. CDR3 length: 14 residues. Germline CDR1 is SEHNR and CDR2 is FQNEAQ (reference sequence). The V segment lost 9 bases and the J segment 0 bases; nucleotides outside the gene matches: 4. This CDR3 is CARGQGASTDTQYF. CDR3 bases: TGTGCCAGGGGACAGGGCGCTAGCACAGATACGCAGTATTTT.

V is TRBV5-8 and J is TRBJ2-6; D gene unclear. Looked up from germline, CDR1 is SGHTS and CDR2 is YDEGEE. CDR3 length: 16 residues. V lost 0 bases, J lost 0 bases, and 7 bases lay in between. DNA for the CDR3: TGTGCCAGCAGCTTGGAGGTCCCCTCTGGGGCCAACGTCCTGACTTTC. It is translated as CASSLEVPSGANVLTF.

The rearrangement joins TRBV5-6 to TRBJ1-5; perhaps TRBD1 as D (6 bases). This CDR3 is built from 15 residues. The V and J ends lost 0 bases and 6 bases respectively, with 13 bases between them. The V gene's germline CDR1 is SGHDT and CDR2 YYEEEE. CDR3 sequence: CASSLGGRGGQPQHF. The CDR3, as DNA: TGTGCCAGCAGCTTGGGAGGTAGAGGGGGTCAGCCCCAGCATTTT.

CDR3 coding DNA: TGTGCCAGCAGCTCGACACGTTATTCAGATACGCAGTATTTT. Translating it yields CASSSTRYSDTQYF. The chain recombines TRBV7-3 with TRBJ2-3; no clear D gene. Trimming removed 4 bases at V and 4 bases at J, with 12 bases between. The CDR3 length is 14 residues. Per the germline V gene, CDR1 is SGHTA and CDR2 is FQGTGA.

The V call is TRBV14, the J call TRBJ2-5; D may be TRBD1 (8 bases). V was cut by 0 bases and J by 1 base, with 15 bases left in between. The CDR3 has 17 residues. Germline CDR1 reads SGHDN; CDR2 reads FVKESK. CDR3 sequence: CASSQELTGGAQETQYF. CDR3 DNA: TGTGCCAGCAGCCAAGAACTCACAGGGGGGGCCCAAGAGACCCAGTACTTC.

The sample holds a few counts of this clone. The DNA of the CDR3 is TGTGCCAGCAAGAATCAGGGCAATGAGCAGTTCTTC. Translating gives CASKNQGNEQFF. The genes are TRBV2 and TRBJ2-1, with D possibly TRBD1 on 5 matching bases. Between the trimmed V and J ends, which lost 7 bases and 6 bases, there was a span of 10 bases. Germline-derived CDR1 and CDR2 are SNHLY and FYNNEI. This CDR3 has 12 residues.

This chain joins TRBV5-6 and TRBJ1-1; weak D call: TRBD1 (5 bases). Per the germline V gene, CDR1 is SGHDT and CDR2 is YYEEEE. The V and J ends lost 1 base and 5 bases respectively, with 18 bases between them. CDR3 length equals 16 residues. The CDR3 DNA reads TGTGCCAGCAGCTTGAACAAAGGGGTCCTGGGAACTGAAGCTTTCTTT. Translation gives CASSLNKGVLGTEAFF. Full variable domain (rest looked up from reference TRBV5-6 and TRBJ1-1): DAGVTQSPTHLIKTRGQQVTLRCSPKSGHDTVSWYQQALGQGPQFIFQYYEEEERQRGNFPDRFSGHQFPNYSSELNVNALLLGDSALYLCASSLNKGVLGTEAFFGQGTRLTVV.

This chain uses TRBV5-4 with TRBJ2-2, with D unresolved. Germline CDR1 is SGHNT and CDR2 is YYREEE (reference sequence). The CDR3 length is 16 residues. The V end was cut by 2 bases, the J end by 0 bases, with 11 bases between. CDR3 in DNA: TGTGCCAGCAGCTTTCCTCCACCAGCGAACACCGGGGAGCTGTTTTTT. Protein product: CASSFPPPANTGELFF.

The V gene is TRBV14, the J gene TRBJ1-1; D possibly corresponds to TRBD1 (5 bases). Trimming stripped 4 bases from V and 1 base from J, with 13 bases between. CDR3 length equals 15 residues. The germline gives CDR1 SGHDN, CDR2 FVKESK. CDR3 coding DNA: TGTGCCAGCAGCCCGTTGGCGGGGGGGAACACTGAAGCTTTCTTT. It translates to CASSPLAGGNTEAFF.

This clone has just a few counts. V gene TRBV30 combines with J gene TRBJ1-5; tentatively, D is TRBD1 (5 bases). The V gene lost 5 bases and the J gene lost 7 bases, with 15 bases spanning the gap. CDR3 length equals 13 residues. In germline, CDR1 is GTSNPN, CDR2 SVGIG (reference sequence). CDR3 region: CAWGIGRGQPQHF. The CDR3 DNA reads as TGTGCCTGGGGCATAGGAAGGGGACAGCCCCAGCATTTT.

This chain links TRBV6-6 with TRBJ1-2; no reliable D call. The CDR3 is 11 residues long. CDR1 MNHNY and CDR2 SVGAGI come from the germline V gene (reference sequence). The ends were cut back, 9 bases at V and 7 bases at J, with 12 bases in the middle. CDR3: CASSLVLGYTF. The CDR3 DNA sequence: TGTGCCAGTTCTCTTGTCCTTGGCTACACCTTC.

The rearrangement links TRBV10-3 to TRBJ1-2, with D possibly TRBD1 on 6 matching bases. The CDR3 totals 16 residues. V was trimmed by 2 bases and J by 6 bases, leaving 19 bases between them. Germline CDR1 is ENHRY and CDR2 is SYGVKD. CDR3 loop: CAISEGGFRQVDGYTF. CDR3 nucleotides: TGTGCCATCAGTGAGGGGGGGTTCCGACAGGTAGATGGCTACACCTTC.

The rearrangement links TRBV27 to TRBJ2-7; possibly TRBD1 for D (6 bases). With 6 bases removed from V and 3 bases from J, the gap between germline ends came to 12 bases. Germline V gene lookup returns CDR1 MNHEY and CDR2 SMNVEV (reference sequence). This CDR3 has 13 residues. The CDR3 here is CASSYRVLYEQYF. Here the CDR3 DNA reads TGTGCCAGCAGCTACAGGGTTCTCTACGAGCAGTACTTC.

V usage is TRBV6-2 or TRBV6-3 and J usage is TRBJ2-1; D might be TRBD1 or TRBD2, each matching 5 bases. Trimming took off 2 bases at V and 9 bases at J, with 5 bases between the two ends. Germline CDR1 MNHEY, CDR2 SVGEGT. The CDR3 extends over 11 amino acids. Written as DNA, the CDR3 is TGTGCCAGCAGTTACGGGGGTGAGCAGTTCTTC. It yields the protein CASSYGGEQFF.

The chain uses TRBV7-2 and TRBJ2-7; either TRBD1 or TRBD2 may supply D (5 bases each). With 3 bases removed from V and 3 bases from J, the gap between germline ends came to 12 bases. Per the germline V gene, CDR1 is SGHTA and CDR2 is FQGNSA. The CDR3 is made up of 14 amino acids. DNA for the CDR3: TGTGCCAGCAGCTTCACGGGACCCCTCTACGAGCAGTACTTC. It yields the protein CASSFTGPLYEQYF.

CDR3 sequence (DNA): TGTGCCAGTAGGACTAGCGTTTTGGGCGAGCAGTACTTC. Translating it yields CASRTSVLGEQYF. This sequence joins TRBV12-3 or TRBV12-4 and TRBJ2-7; 9 positions agree with TRBD2. The CDR3 contains 13 residues. J was trimmed by 6 bases and V by 9 bases; bases with no gene match: 9.

V usage is TRBV19 and J usage is TRBJ2-7; perhaps TRBD2 as D (5 bases). The germline CDR1 and CDR2 sequences are LNHDA and SQIVND (reference sequence). The CDR3 contains 14 residues. V was clipped by 3 bases and J by 6 bases, with 15 bases between them. For the CDR3, the DNA is TGTGCCAGTAGTATTGGTCTCACGGCGGGCGAGCAGTACTTC. This sequence encodes CASSIGLTAGEQYF.

The chain joins TRBV11-2 to TRBJ1-2, with a possible D match to TRBD1 (6 bases). Germline V CDR1 and CDR2: SGHAT, FQNNGV. V gave up 4 bases and J gave up 8 bases, with 26 bases separating them. The CDR3 extends over 17 amino acids. CDR3: CASSSWGQGKYGEGYTF. CDR3 bases: TGTGCCAGCAGCTCATGGGGCCAGGGGAAGTATGGGGAGGGCTACACCTTC.

The chain is built from TRBV4-3 and TRBJ1-5, with D maybe TRBD1 (5 bases). In germline, CDR1 is LGHNA, CDR2 YSLEER. Between the trimmed V and J ends, which lost 0 bases and 4 bases, there was a span of 10 bases. This CDR3 is 15 amino acids long. The CDR3 DNA reads as TGCGCCAGCAGCCAAGAGTGGGGGAAAAATCAGCCCCAGCATTTT. Protein product: CASSQEWGKNQPQHF.

This chain joins TRBV7-2 and TRBJ2-2; TRBD2 matches at 10 bases. The CDR3 sequence is 15 residues long. J gave up 7 bases and V 3 bases, and 5 bases lay outside the gene matches. The germline V gene encodes CDR1 SGHTA and CDR2 FQGNSA. CDR3 coding DNA: TGTGCCAGCAGCTTCCTAGCGGGAGCGATCGGGGAGCTGTTTTTT. Translation: CASSFLAGAIGELFF.

The chain's CDR3 is CASSLSPGTATEAFF. The DNA of the CDR3 is TGTGCCAGCAGTTTATCCCCTGGGACGGCCACTGAAGCTTTCTTT. V usage is TRBV27 and J usage is TRBJ1-1; a weak D match, TRBD1 (5 bases). V was clipped by 0 bases and J by 4 bases, with 12 bases between them. Per germline, CDR1 MNHEY and CDR2 SMNVEV (reference sequence). This CDR3 spans 15 amino acids.

J is TRBJ2-5 and V is TRBV7-8, with 12 bases identical to TRBD1. The CDR3 length is 15 residues. After removal of 3 bases from V and 4 bases from J, the junction contained 3 bases not matched to a gene. Germline assignment: CDR1 SGHVS and CDR2 FQNEAQ. The CDR3 protein is CASSLGTGGRETQYF. In DNA form, the CDR3 reads TGTGCCAGCAGCTTGGGGACAGGGGGCCGAGAGACCCAGTACTTC. Variable domain in full (rest from reference TRBV7-8 and TRBJ2-5): GAGVSQSPRYKVAKRGQDVALRCDPISGHVSLFWYQQALGQGPEFLTYFQNEAQLDKSGLPSDRFFAERPEGSVSTLKIQRTQQEDSAVYLCASSLGTGGRETQYFGPGTRLLVL.

The chain links TRBV28 to TRBJ1-5; a possible D gene is TRBD1 (5 bases). The CDR3 runs 14 residues. Germline CDR1 reads MDHEN; CDR2 reads SYDVKM. V was pared by 8 bases and J by 2 bases, with 13 bases between. CDR3 DNA: TGTGCCAGCTGGGGGGGGATACGCAATCAGCCCCAGCATTTT. Protein: CASWGGIRNQPQHF.

This chain links TRBV10-3 with TRBJ1-1, with 8 bases identical to TRBD1. CDR1 and CDR2 (germline): ENHRY, SYGVKD. V was pared by 3 bases and J by 2 bases, with 2 bases of the junction left unmatched. The CDR3 spans 14 residues. This CDR3 is CAISEGQGNTEAFF. In DNA form, the CDR3 reads TGTGCCATCAGTGAAGGACAGGGCAACACTGAAGCTTTCTTT.

Concerning this clone: This sample also contains other DNA sequences that code for the same CDR3. V and J are TRBV6-2 or TRBV6-3 and TRBJ1-1; D ambiguous. V was trimmed by 3 bases and J by 1 base, leaving 9 bases between them. Germline CDR1 reads MNHEY; CDR2 reads SVGEGT. This CDR3 contains 14 residues. The CDR3 here is CASSYSPGNTEAFF. CDR3 DNA sequence: TGTGCCAGCAGTTATTCGCCCGGGAACACTGAAGCTTTCTTT.